These 5 T cell receptor beta chains share one sample of origin, sequenced in a study of blood T cell repertoires in COVID-19. Only in-frame clones appear in the TCRdb table, and some are missing; sequencing was by immunoSEQ multiplex PCR. The data show some 190,000 clones, with 70% to 80% seen just once and roughly an eighth held by the top ten. The sequenced sample was PBMCs or T cells enriched from blood (not recorded which). Source of these receptors: a man aged 55 to 69 who had been exposed to COVID-19.

This rearrangement joins TRBV19 to TRBJ2-3; TRBD2 might be the D (5 bases). V was pared by 3 bases and J by 6 bases, with 16 bases between. Germline lookup yields CDR1 LNHDA and CDR2 SQIVND (reference sequence). The CDR3 contains 15 residues. This chain's CDR3 is CASSMGRGSVDTQYF. For the CDR3, the DNA is TGTGCCAGTAGTATGGGCCGGGGTTCAGTTGATACGCAGTATTTT.

The chain joins TRBV6-2 or TRBV6-3 to TRBJ1-2; 11 nucleotides align to TRBD1. The V and J ends lost 8 bases and 7 bases, in that order; junction bases with no gene match: 6. The CDR3 loop spans 13 amino acids. Germline V gives CDR1 MNHEY, CDR2 SVGEGT. CDR3 amino acids: CASGWTGGSGYTF. CDR3 DNA sequence: TGTGCCAGCGGTTGGACAGGGGGCTCTGGCTACACCTTC.

This chain uses TRBV5-6 with TRBJ1-5; D uncertain. The germline gives CDR1 SGHDT, CDR2 YYEEEE. Trimming took 3 bases from V and 1 from J, leaving 14 bases between them. CDR3 length equals 16 residues. CDR3 sequence (DNA): TGTGCCAGCAGCTCCTTATTAGAATCGAGCAATCAGCCCCAGCATTTT. This sequence encodes CASSSLLESSNQPQHF.

The gene calls are TRBV6-5 and TRBJ2-7, with 8 bases identical to TRBD2. Trimming cost V 4 bases and J 0 bases; bases outside gene matches: 2. Per germline, CDR1 MNHEY and CDR2 SVGAGI. This CDR3 is 14 amino acids long. CDR3 sequence reads: CASSSSGSSYEQYF. DNA for the CDR3: TGTGCCAGCAGTTCGAGCGGGAGCTCCTACGAGCAGTACTTC.

The chain joins TRBV5-6 to TRBJ2-1; a possible D gene is TRBD1 (5 bases). In germline, CDR1 is SGHDT, CDR2 YYEEEE. CDR3 length: 16 amino acids. Trimming shortened V by 4 bases and J by 0 bases, and 14 bases separated the two germline ends. The CDR3 loop is CASSHRTGSSYNEQFF. The DNA of the CDR3 is TGTGCCAGCAGCCATCGAACAGGAAGCTCCTACAATGAGCAGTTCTTC.